Below, 3 T cell receptor beta chains from the same sample are listed, as sequenced in a study of CD8 T cells in Susac syndrome. RNA totalling about 0.45 to 1 ug underwent reverse transcription with random hexamers. TCRdb independently ran MiXCR on the immunoSEQ multiplex PCR reads; one entry per CDR3 protein. The sample consists of a few hundred thousand distinct CDR3 sequences, around 85% of them appearing once. Sequencing was performed on CD8+ T cells from PBMCs. These receptors were taken from a human donor with multiple sclerosis.

This clonotype was counted once. The CDR3 nucleotides are TGTGCCAGCAGCAAGGATGGCGGCTACACCTTC. It specifies CASSKDGGYTF. This chain uses TRBV7-9 with TRBJ1-2; D is undetermined. In germline, CDR1 is SEHNR, CDR2 FQNEAQ (reference sequence). The CDR3 runs to 11 residues. The germline V and J ends were trimmed by 5 bases and 8 bases, with 9 bases remaining between them.

This clonotype was counted between two and nine times. J is TRBJ1-2 and V is TRBV18; D not certain. Germline V CDR1 and CDR2: KGHSH, LQKENI. V was clipped by 2 bases and J by 5 bases, with 6 bases between them. This CDR3 has 12 amino acids. Here the CDR3 DNA reads TGTGCCAGCTCACCAACGGTATATGGCTACACCTTC. Its translation is CASSPTVYGYTF.

The rearrangement uses TRBV27 and TRBJ2-3; 12 bases map to TRBD2. The germline V gene encodes CDR1 MNHEY and CDR2 SMNVEV (reference sequence). The V and J ends lost 3 bases and 4 bases, in that order; junction bases with no gene match: 5. The CDR3 consists of 16 residues. The CDR3 coding sequence is TGTGCCAGCAGTTTCTTACTAGCGGGAGGTCCAGATACGCAGTATTTT. Protein sequence: CASSFLLAGGPDTQYF.